This T cell receptor beta chain was recorded in a study of blood T cell repertoires in COVID-19. Study summary: T cells, B-cell-depleted T cells, or PBMCs provided the cDNA or gDNA that served as material.

In the study's own analysis: Reference gene primer amplification gave estimated nucleated cell counts. This table comes from immunoSEQ multiplex PCR, and its TCRdb copy is limited to in-frame clones, with some not included. V, J and clone size are taken as reported in that table, and D and trimming were inferred from the DNA itself. Among more than 95,000 clones listed, 92% were seen once. Germline V gene sequence: CDR1 KGHSH, CDR2 LQKENI. This CDR3 spans 15 amino acids. V was shortened by 4 bases and J by 3 bases, with 13 bases between the two germline ends. This clone was counted a few times. Specimen: peripheral blood. The clonotype was recovered from a middle-aged man with COVID-19, enrolled during active disease. The V gene is TRBV18, the J gene TRBJ1-5; D is possibly TRBD1 (6 bases). The CDR3 DNA follows: TGTGCCAGCTCACTCCAACAGGGATCCAATCAGCCCCAGCATTTT. Its protein product is CASSLQQGSNQPQHF.